This T cell receptor beta chain derives from a study of T cell changes during pregnancy in multiple sclerosis. CDR3 length equals 16 residues. The germline CDR1 and CDR2 sequences are MNHNS and SASEGT. V dropped 3 bases and J dropped 2 bases, with 15 bases sitting between them. Libraries were prepared by immunoSEQ multiplex PCR; TCRdb keeps only in-frame clonotypes and omits some of them. The sample holds about 80,000 clones, approximately 94% seen once. J is TRBJ2-3 and V is TRBV6-1; D may be TRBD1 (5 bases). The source of this sequence is a female donor in good health, enrolled as a control in a pregnancy study. The sample was peripheral blood, taken after pregnancy. CDR3 region: CASSDDSDRLTDTQYF. The CDR3 coding sequence is TGTGCCAGCAGTGATGACAGTGATAGACTCACAGATACGCAGTATTTT.